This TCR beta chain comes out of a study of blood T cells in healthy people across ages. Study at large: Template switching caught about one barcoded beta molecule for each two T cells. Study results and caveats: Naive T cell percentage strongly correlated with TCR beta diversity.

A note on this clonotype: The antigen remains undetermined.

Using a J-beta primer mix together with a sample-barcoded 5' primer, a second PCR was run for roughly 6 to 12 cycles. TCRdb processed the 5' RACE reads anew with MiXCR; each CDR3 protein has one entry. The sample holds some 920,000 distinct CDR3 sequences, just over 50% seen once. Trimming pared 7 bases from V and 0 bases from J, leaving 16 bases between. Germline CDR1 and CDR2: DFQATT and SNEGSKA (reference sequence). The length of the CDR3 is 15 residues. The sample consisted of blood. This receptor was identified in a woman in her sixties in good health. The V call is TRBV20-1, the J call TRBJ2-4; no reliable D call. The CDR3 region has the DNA TGCAGTGTTTTGAGACGGGCCTTAGCCAAAAACATTCAGTACTTC. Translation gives CSVLRRALAKNIQYF.